The clone carrying this T cell receptor (beta chain) was picked up a small number of times. Method: immunoSEQ multiplex PCR; TCRdb's copy keeps in-frame clones and lacks some. The table includes a few hundred thousand clones, around four fifths detected once. The data were obtained in a study of blood T cell repertoires in COVID-19. Study background: Acute and convalescent COVID-19 specimens originated in the United States, Italy and Spain. T cells, B-cell-depleted T cells, or PBMCs supplied cDNA or gDNA.

V was clipped by 1 base and J by 6 bases, with 5 bases between them. Germline V CDR1 and CDR2: SGHRS, YFSETQ. The CDR3 runs 11 residues. This chain connects TRBV5-1 to TRBJ2-7; D is uncertain. The specimen sequenced was peripheral blood. This TCR was recovered from a man in his 60s who had recovered from COVID-19. The CDR3 sequence: CASSLNREQYF. The CDR3 DNA reads TGCGCCAGCAGCTTGAATCGCGAGCAGTACTTC.